This section outlines one T cell receptor beta chain sequence together with its context. What it recognizes is unknown. This entry belongs to a study of post-analysis software for immune sequencing data. Broader study findings: Co-batched samples clustered tightly together by F measure. The study found TRBV5-6, TRBV5-1 and TRBV20-1 among five TRBV segments more frequent in patients than controls.

Prepared libraries of TCR beta cDNA carried unique molecular identifiers. One entry per CDR3 protein results from TCRdb running MiXCR on the PCR reads. The table records a few hundred thousand distinct CDR3 sequences, less than 40% of them present only once. Germline V lookup: CDR1 PRHDT, CDR2 FYEKMQ (reference sequence). After removal of 5 bases from V and 0 bases from J, the junction contained 6 bases not matched to a gene. The length of the CDR3 is 16 residues. The origin of this receptor is a girl between 10 and 17 years old with multiple sclerosis. V usage is TRBV13 and J usage is TRBJ2-7; 11 bases line up with TRBD1. Sequenced material: blood. The CDR3: CASSRTGGLTSYEQYF. The CDR3 DNA follows: TGTGCCAGCAGCCGGACAGGGGGCCTAACCTCCTACGAGCAGTACTTC.